Listed here are 19 T cell receptor beta chains from one sample, sequenced in a study of blood T cell repertoires in COVID-19. Profiled with immunoSEQ multiplex PCR; TCRdb holds only in-frame clones, not every one. Of 150,000 to 200,000 clones listed, approximately 86% were seen once; the top ten hold 2.1%. The sequenced sample consisted of peripheral blood. These receptors originate from a man aged 70-80 years with active or convalescent COVID-19.

The rearrangement uses TRBV19 and TRBJ1-5, with a tentative D call TRBD1 (5 bases). Germline V gene sequence: CDR1 LNHDA, CDR2 SQIVND (reference sequence). V lost 3 bases and J 7 bases, leaving 13 bases between the germline ends. The CDR3 is 14 amino acids. The CDR3 sequence is CASSIVGLGQPQHF. CDR3 DNA: TGTGCCAGTAGTATCGTGGGGCTAGGACAGCCCCAGCATTTT.

The table lists this clone with a count of one. The genes are TRBV6-5 and TRBJ1-6; no clear D. Germline V CDR1 and CDR2: MNHEY, SVGAGI. This CDR3 region has 13 residues. Trimming removed 6 bases from V and 9 bases from J, with 12 bases in between. The CDR3 sequence is CASREFISSPLHF. The DNA for the CDR3 is TGTGCCAGCAGGGAGTTTATCTCTTCACCCCTCCACTTT.

V is TRBV28 and J is TRBJ1-1; the D is unclear. Trimming took 6 bases from V and 4 from J, leaving 15 bases between them. The V gene's germline CDR1 is MDHEN and CDR2 SYDVKM. This CDR3 region has 14 residues. CDR3 in DNA: TGTGCCAGCAGGGCTCCAAACCGGGGCACTGAAGCTTTCTTT. Translation: CASRAPNRGTEAFF.

V usage is TRBV27 and J usage is TRBJ2-7; 10 bases map to TRBD1. The V gene's germline CDR1 is MNHEY and CDR2 SMNVEV (reference sequence). The CDR3 loop spans 14 amino acids. J gave up 4 bases and V 6 bases, and 6 bases lay outside the gene matches. As DNA, the CDR3 is TGTGCCAGCAGGACCGGGACAGGGGCGTACGAGCAGTACTTC. Translating gives CASRTGTGAYEQYF.

The chain carries TRBV2 and TRBJ2-1, with 7 bases aligning to TRBD1. From germline, CDR1 is SNHLY and CDR2 FYNNEI. Trimming took 6 bases from V and 7 from J; bases not matched to a gene: 12. This CDR3 has 15 amino acids. CDR3 bases: TGTGCCAGCAGAGAACAGGGGACCTTTTTAAATGAGCAGTTCTTC. It codes for CASREQGTFLNEQFF.

CDR3 loop: CASSLYAGASGNTIYF. The CDR3 DNA is TGTGCCAGCAGCTTATATGCGGGGGCGTCTGGAAACACCATATATTTT. The V gene is TRBV7-9, the J gene TRBJ1-3, with D possibly being TRBD1 (6 bases). Per germline, CDR1 SEHNR and CDR2 FQNEAQ (reference sequence). The CDR3 covers 16 residues. V gave up 2 bases and J gave up 1 base, with 12 bases separating them.

This clone was seen once. The V call is TRBV19, the J call TRBJ2-1; 7 nucleotides align to TRBD2. The CDR3 covers 13 residues. The J segment lost 4 bases and the V segment lost 9 bases, leaving 6 bases of the junction unmatched. The germline V gene encodes CDR1 LNHDA and CDR2 SQIVND (reference sequence). CDR3 in amino acids: CASGAGVYNEQFF. As DNA, the CDR3 is TGTGCCAGCGGGGCGGGAGTGTACAATGAGCAGTTCTTC. The complete variable domain, with remaining parts taken from reference TRBV19 and TRBJ2-1, reads DGGITQSPKYLFRKEGQNVTLSCEQNLNHDAMYWYRQDPGQGLRLIYYSQIVNDFQKGDIAEGYSVSREKKESFPLTVTSAQKNPTAFYLCASGAGVYNEQFFGPGTRLTVL.

The chain employs TRBV11-2 and TRBJ1-3, with D uncertain. Deletions cut 5 bases from V and 0 bases from J, with 5 bases between. The CDR3 loop spans 13 amino acids. Per the germline V gene, CDR1 is SGHAT and CDR2 is FQNNGV. CDR3 sequence (DNA): TGTGCCAGCAGCCCTGTCTCTGGAAACACCATATATTTT. This encodes CASSPVSGNTIYF.

The CDR3 is CASSPTGYGYTF. DNA for the CDR3: TGCGCCAGCAGCCCTACGGGGTATGGCTACACCTTC. The chain joins TRBV5-1 to TRBJ1-2; no firm D call. The CDR3 extends over 12 amino acids. The V gene lost 4 bases and the J gene lost 5 bases, with 9 bases spanning the gap. CDR1 is SGHRS, CDR2 YFSETQ, per germline. Full variable domain (missing parts from reference TRBV5-1 and TRBJ1-2): KAGVTQTPRYLIKTRGQQVTLSCSPISGHRSVSWYQQTPGQGLQFLFEYFSETQRNKGNFPGRFSGRQFSNSRSEMNVSTLELGDSALYLCASSPTGYGYTFGSGTRLTVV.

The V call is TRBV28, the J call TRBJ2-7; the match to TRBD2 covers 16 bases. Germline V gene lookup returns CDR1 MDHEN and CDR2 SYDVKM. This CDR3 contains 15 residues. The J segment lost 13 bases and the V segment lost 5 bases, leaving 11 bases of the junction unmatched. In nucleotides, the CDR3 is TGTGCCAGCAGTGCCACCGGGACTAGCGGGAGGGAGAGTTACTTC. Encoded protein: CASSATGTSGRESYF.

The rearrangement uses TRBV5-1 and TRBJ1-2, with 9 bases that match TRBD1. V was pared by 3 bases and J by 7 bases, with 10 bases of the junction left unmatched. CDR1 is SGHRS and CDR2 is YFSETQ in the germline V gene. This CDR3 spans 15 amino acids. CDR3 sequence reads: CASSSGTGMEGGYTF. The CDR3, as DNA: TGCGCCAGCAGCTCCGGGACAGGGATGGAGGGTGGCTACACCTTC.

The chain couples TRBV28 to TRBJ2-2; TRBD1 might be the D (6 bases). The CDR3 has 16 residues. Germline CDR1 and CDR2: MDHEN and SYDVKM. Trimming shortened V by 1 base and J by 4 bases, and 13 bases separated the two germline ends. CDR3 region: CASSLLGQGSTGELFF. CDR3 coding DNA: TGTGCCAGCAGTTTATTGGGCCAGGGGAGCACCGGGGAGCTGTTTTTT.

V usage is TRBV3-1 (or the pseudogene TRBV3-2) and J usage is TRBJ2-3, with 7 bases identical to TRBD1. There are 16 residues in the CDR3. Germline CDR1 LGHDT, CDR2 YNNKEL (reference sequence). J gave up 3 bases and V 0 bases, and 6 bases lay outside the gene matches. CDR3 nucleotides: TGTGCCAGCAGCCAAGATTGGGGACAGTGGACAGATACGCAGTATTTT. It translates to CASSQDWGQWTDTQYF.

The chain combines TRBV9 with TRBJ2-1, with 7 positions matching TRBD1. Germline V lookup: CDR1 SGDLS, CDR2 YYNGEE. There are 15 residues in the CDR3. The ends lost 0 bases at V and 3 bases at J; junction bases unmatched: 3. CDR3 bases: TGTGCCAGCAGCGTAGGAAGGGGGCTCTACAATGAGCAGTTCTTC. It yields the protein CASSVGRGLYNEQFF.

The chain is built from TRBV7-2 and TRBJ1-3; D is uncertain. CDR1 is SGHTA, CDR2 FQGNSA, per germline. Between the trimmed V and J ends, which lost 1 base and 0 bases, there was a span of 10 bases. CDR3 length: 16 amino acids. The CDR3 bases are TGTGCCAGCAGCTTAGTCGGCGGAGTCTCTGGAAACACCATATATTTT. It codes for CASSLVGGVSGNTIYF.

The chain recombines TRBV18 with TRBJ1-2; D perhaps matches TRBD1 (5 bases). Germline V CDR1 and CDR2: KGHSH, LQKENI. The CDR3 spans 16 residues. Trimming left V 2 bases short and J 5 bases short, with 18 bases between. CDR3 sequence (DNA): TGTGCCAGCTCACCAGTGTCAAAAGGGGATCGATATGGCTACACCTTC. This encodes CASSPVSKGDRYGYTF.

CDR3 bases: TGCGCCAGCAGGCCACAGGCGGACAACACTGAAGCTTTCTTT. Encoded protein: CASRPQADNTEAFF. The gene calls are TRBV4-1 and TRBJ1-1; tentative D call: TRBD1 (5 bases). V shed 6 bases and J shed 2 bases, with 13 bases lying between them. CDR1 is MGHRA, CDR2 YSYEKL, per germline. The CDR3 totals 14 residues.

The genes are TRBV28 and TRBJ1-2; TRBD1 aligns across 10 bases. The CDR3 covers 16 residues. V was clipped by 8 bases and J by 7 bases; unmatched bases: 16. Per the germline V gene, CDR1 is MDHEN and CDR2 is SYDVKM. CDR3 residues: CASRTTDRGPFSGYTF. In nucleotides, the CDR3 is TGTGCCAGCCGAACTACAGACAGGGGGCCGTTCAGTGGCTACACCTTC.

This chain connects TRBV30 to TRBJ1-3; D is unresolved. Trimming stripped 3 bases from V and 0 bases from J, with 12 bases between. Germline-derived CDR1 and CDR2 are GTSNPN and SVGIG (reference sequence). This CDR3 is built from 15 residues. CDR3 in DNA: TGTGCCTGGAGGAATTGGCGGATCTCTGGAAACACCATATATTTT. Encoded protein: CAWRNWRISGNTIYF.